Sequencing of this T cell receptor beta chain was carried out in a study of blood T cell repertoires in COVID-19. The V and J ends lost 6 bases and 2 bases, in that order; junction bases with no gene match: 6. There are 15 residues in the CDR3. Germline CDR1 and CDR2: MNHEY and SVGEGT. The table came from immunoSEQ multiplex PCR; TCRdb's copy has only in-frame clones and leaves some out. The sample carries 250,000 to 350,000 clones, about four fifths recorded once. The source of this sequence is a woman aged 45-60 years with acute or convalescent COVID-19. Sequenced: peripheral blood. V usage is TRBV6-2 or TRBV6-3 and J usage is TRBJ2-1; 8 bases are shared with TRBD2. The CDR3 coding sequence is TGTGCCAGCAGCCTGACTAGCGCAACCTACAATGAGCAGTTCTTC. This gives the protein CASSLTSATYNEQFF.